A single sample is the source of the 26 T cell receptor beta chains below, sequenced in a study of monozygotic twins with inflammatory bowel disease. TCRdb re-called the 5' RACE reads and gives one entry per CDR3 protein, without DNA. The listing contains about 210,000 distinct CDR3 sequences. What was sequenced was blood. The receptors shown here come from a human donor with ulcerative colitis or Crohn's disease, or a healthy co-twin of an affected twin (not recorded which).

The V call is TRBV12-3 or TRBV12-4, the J call TRBJ1-4. This CDR3 is built from 12 residues. The chain's CDR3 is CASGGDNEKLFF.

The chain recombines TRBV6-2 or TRBV6-3 with TRBJ2-6. The CDR3 length is 13 residues. Germline assignment: CDR1 MNHEY and CDR2 SVGEGT. The CDR3 loop is CASYRSGANVLTF.

The chain combines TRBV1 with TRBJ2-1; with no DNA, the TCRdb D assignment of TRBD1 cannot be verified. TRBV1 represents a pseudogene. The CDR3 consists of 17 residues. The CDR3 loop reads CTSSQAPVEGAYNEQFF.

The V call is TRBV5-1, the J call TRBJ2-1; TCRdb gives TRBD1 as the D gene, but with no DNA this cannot be confirmed. In germline, CDR1 is SGHRS, CDR2 YFSETQ. The CDR3 extends over 14 amino acids. The CDR3 reads CASSTGQGVNEQFF.

The chain recombines TRBV6-1 with TRBJ2-7. Germline CDR1 reads MNHNS; CDR2 reads SASEGT. The CDR3 covers 13 residues. The CDR3 spells CASSENNPHEQYF.

The rearrangement joins TRBV5-8 to TRBJ2-7; TCRdb outputs TRBD2, but without DNA this stays unchecked. The CDR3 extends over 14 amino acids. Per the germline V gene, CDR1 is SGHTS and CDR2 is YDEGEE. The CDR3 sequence: CASRRGSSSYEQYF.

The chain recombines TRBV5-1 with TRBJ2-6; checking the TCRdb D call of TRBD1 is not possible without DNA. Germline V gene sequence: CDR1 SGHRS, CDR2 YFSETQ. This CDR3 spans 18 amino acids. The CDR3 spells CASSLVRTGSPGANVLTF.

The chain uses TRBV5-1 and TRBJ2-1; TCRdb calls TRBD2, which cannot be checked without DNA. The CDR3 contains 15 residues. The germline V gene encodes CDR1 SGHRS and CDR2 YFSETQ. This chain's CDR3 is CASSLLPRANEEQFF.

CDR3 protein: CASSPWTSITDTQYF. The chain links TRBV7-2 to TRBJ2-3; absent DNA, TCRdb's TRBD2 call cannot be checked. The CDR3 extends over 15 amino acids. Germline CDR1 is SGHTA and CDR2 is FQGNSA.

V and J are TRBV7-8 and TRBJ2-7; with no DNA, the TCRdb D assignment of TRBD1 cannot be verified. The CDR3 consists of 14 residues. Germline lookup yields CDR1 SGHVS and CDR2 FQNEAQ. The CDR3: CASSSDTGEVEQYF.

The chain couples TRBV11-2 to TRBJ2-3. The CDR3 runs to 15 residues. Per germline, CDR1 SGHAT and CDR2 FQNNGV. This CDR3 is CASSLGHGSTDTQYF.

The gene calls are TRBV7-7 and TRBJ1-1; the D call from TCRdb, TRBD1, cannot be confirmed without DNA. Germline loops: CDR1 SSHAT, CDR2 FNYEAQ (reference sequence). The CDR3 spans 13 residues. CDR3 residues: CASSALRDTEAFF.

The chain links TRBV10-1 to TRBJ2-7. Germline loops: CDR1 WNHNN, CDR2 SYGVQD (reference sequence). This CDR3 region has 15 residues. The CDR3 is CASSESFSNSYEQYF.

The chain uses TRBV10-1 and TRBJ2-7. The CDR3 is made up of 13 amino acids. The germline V gene encodes CDR1 WNHNN and CDR2 SYGVQD (reference sequence). CDR3 amino acids: CASSGPGFDEQYF.

The chain combines TRBV20-1 with TRBJ2-7; the D call of TRBD2 rests on TCRdb alone, since no DNA is present to check it. The CDR3 runs to 15 residues. Germline V CDR1 and CDR2: DFQATT, SNEGSKA (reference sequence). CDR3 in amino acids: CSAREHSGDPYEQYF.

The CDR3 loop reads CASSGRTGMNYGYTF. The chain couples TRBV5-1 to TRBJ1-2; TCRdb's D call, TRBD1, is unchecked because there is no DNA. Germline V CDR1 and CDR2: SGHRS, YFSETQ. CDR3 length: 15 amino acids.

The chain carries TRBV10-3 and TRBJ1-1; TCRdb's D gene call, TRBD1, goes unchecked for lack of DNA. Germline CDR1 and CDR2: ENHRY and SYGVKD. CDR3 length equals 13 residues. The CDR3: CAISDRGGTEAFF.

The rearrangement uses TRBV29-1 and TRBJ1-1. The CDR3 runs to 13 residues. Looked up from germline, CDR1 is SQVTM and CDR2 is ANQGSEA. The CDR3 reads CSVWAGGRTEAFF.

The V and J genes are TRBV6-2 or TRBV6-3 and TRBJ2-4; the D call from TCRdb, TRBD1, cannot be confirmed without DNA. The CDR3 loop spans 14 amino acids. Germline CDR1 MNHEY, CDR2 SVGEGT. This chain's CDR3 is CASSYETGWDIQYF.

The chain is built from TRBV7-6 and TRBJ2-3; checking the TCRdb D call of TRBD1 is not possible without DNA. Germline V gives CDR1 SGHVS, CDR2 FNYEAQ. This CDR3 has 15 residues. The CDR3 protein is CASSYGPRGSDTQYF.

This chain connects TRBV29-1 to TRBJ1-2. Germline V CDR1 and CDR2: SQVTM, ANQGSEA. The CDR3 consists of 13 residues. CDR3 sequence: CSVRKDSGGGYTF.

This chain uses TRBV5-1 with TRBJ2-7. The germline V gene has CDR1 SGHRS and CDR2 YFSETQ. The CDR3 has 14 amino acids. The CDR3 here is CASSLRVNSYEQYF.

The chain has TRBV3-1 and TRBJ2-2. The CDR3 length is 15 residues. From germline, CDR1 is LGHDT and CDR2 YNNKEL (reference sequence). The CDR3 sequence is CASSHLLLNTGELFF. Using reference TRBV3-1 and TRBJ2-2 for the parts outside the CDR3, the full variable domain is DTAVSQTPKYLVTQMGNDKSIKCEQNLGHDTMYWYKQDSKKFLKIMFSYNNKELIINETVPNRFSPKSPDKAHLNLHINSLELGDSAVYFCASSHLLLNTGELFFGEGSRLTVL.

The rearrangement links TRBV4-1 to TRBJ2-5; the D gene TCRdb calls, TRBD2, cannot be checked with no DNA. CDR1 and CDR2 (germline): MGHRA, YSYEKL. The length of the CDR3 is 14 residues. The CDR3 reads CASSQVGGQETQYF.

The chain links TRBV5-1 to TRBJ1-2. Germline V gene lookup returns CDR1 SGHRS and CDR2 YFSETQ. The CDR3 contains 16 residues. CDR3 amino acids: CASSLEAGSSAKGYTF.

The chain employs TRBV5-1 and TRBJ2-3; absent DNA, TCRdb's TRBD2 call cannot be checked. This CDR3 contains 16 residues. Germline assignment: CDR1 SGHRS and CDR2 YFSETQ. CDR3 sequence reads: CASSLVASEGTDTQYF.